Described below is a single T cell receptor beta chain sequence and its context. The antigen is undetermined. The data were obtained in a study of graft-versus-host responses after intestinal transplantation. CDR1 is MNHEY, CDR2 SMNVEV, per germline (reference sequence). Trimming cost V 5 bases and J 9 bases, with 11 bases left between them. The CDR3 contains 12 residues. Only in-frame clones appear in the TCRdb table, and some are missing; sequencing was by immunoSEQ multiplex PCR. The sample gives 80,000 to 100,000 clones, roughly 92% of which show up once; over 0.055% is in the top ten. Overall study results and limits: GvH clones surfaced in recipient marrow, some emerging earlier in ileum or blood.

This chain joins TRBV27 and TRBJ2-1; D remains unclear. This receptor was identified in a human donor who was the organ donor for an intestinal transplant. Sequencing used unstimulated CD8+ T cells sorted from spleen or lymph node cells, obtained before transplant. CDR3 nucleotide sequence: TGTGCCAGCAGTCCTGAGTCAGGTGAGCAGTTCTTC. This codes for CASSPESGEQFF.